The following is a T cell receptor (beta chain) sequence with its context. The antigen remains unidentified. Germline CDR1 and CDR2: MNHEY and SVGAGI. The J segment lost 0 bases and the V segment lost 5 bases, leaving 4 bases of the junction unmatched. The CDR3 loop spans 17 amino acids. A J-beta primer mix and a sample-barcoded 5' primer were used in a second PCR of about 7 to 12 cycles. The template-switch adaptor was a 5' adaptor with 12 random nucleotides. It tagged each cDNA molecule. Each CDR3 protein is one row after TCRdb ran MiXCR on the 5' RACE reads. The sample shows 550,000 to 750,000 distinct CDR3 sequences, around a fifth of them seen only once. The sample belongs to a study of blood T cells in healthy people across ages. General observations from the study: Those diversity estimates obtained from one million T cells were thought to be underestimates. Both higher diversity and more naive CD4+ cells marked long-lived donors when set against aged donors. CMV infection status of these donors was not known.

The specimen was blood. The TCR was taken from a man between 65 and 85 years old in good health. The J gene is TRBJ2-2, the V gene TRBV6-5; 12 nucleotides agree with TRBD2. The CDR3 here is CASSLLAGGSNTGELFF. CDR3 bases: TGTGCCAGCAGTCTACTAGCGGGAGGTTCGAACACCGGGGAGCTGTTTTTT.